A single sample gave rise to the 21 T cell receptor beta chains below, sequenced in a study of OX40 agonist ivuxolimab in advanced cancers. Using immunoSEQ multiplex PCR, the repertoire was profiled, and TCRdb retains in-frame clones only, with some absent. The table includes some 72,000 clones, roughly 92% detected once. The starting material was CD4+ or CD8+ T cells sorted from blood, obtained in a trial of the OX40 agonist ivuxolimab. These receptors originate from an adult with an advanced solid tumor such as melanoma, head and neck, liver or kidney cancer.

V and J are TRBV7-8 and TRBJ1-2; D is perhaps TRBD1 (6 bases). CDR3 size: 15 residues. V was clipped by 5 bases and J by 7 bases, with 20 bases between them. CDR1 is SGHVS and CDR2 is FQNEAQ in the germline V gene. The CDR3 DNA is TGTGCCAGCAGCCCCCGGGGGGAGGGGGGAGGTGGCTACACCTTC. Its protein product is CASSPRGEGGGGYTF.

The chain carries TRBV19 and TRBJ1-1; 9 bases line up with TRBD1. Germline CDR1 and CDR2: LNHDA and SQIVND (reference sequence). The CDR3 is 13 amino acids. The junction had 5 bases not matched to a gene; V was cut back by 5 bases and J by 7 bases. The CDR3 protein is CASSVQGAREAFF. The CDR3 bases are TGTGCCAGTAGTGTACAGGGGGCTCGTGAAGCTTTCTTT.

This rearrangement joins TRBV29-1 to TRBJ2-1; D not certain. Germline values: CDR1 SQVTM, CDR2 ANQGSEA. The ends were cut back, 5 bases at V and 2 bases at J, with 16 bases in the middle. CDR3 length: 15 amino acids. The CDR3, as DNA: TGCAGCGTTTTCAAAGGGAATCCCACCTACAATGAGCAGTTCTTC. Translating gives CSVFKGNPTYNEQFF.

The rearrangement uses TRBV19 and TRBJ2-7; weak D call: TRBD2 (5 bases). The length of the CDR3 is 13 residues. Germline loops: CDR1 LNHDA, CDR2 SQIVND (reference sequence). Trimming shortened V by 6 bases and J by 4 bases, and 13 bases separated the two germline ends. CDR3 nucleotide sequence: TGTGCCAGTAGCGCCCTGGGGAGTTACGAGCAGTACTTC. Amino acids: CASSALGSYEQYF.

This clone has a single count. J is TRBJ1-2 and V is TRBV18; D may be TRBD1 (6 bases). CDR1 KGHSH and CDR2 LQKENI come from the germline V gene. The V end was cut by 4 bases, the J end by 2 bases, with 8 bases between. There are 13 residues in the CDR3. The CDR3 DNA follows: TGTGCCAGCTCACAAACAGGGAACTATGGCTACACCTTC. Protein: CASSQTGNYGYTF.

Here the CDR3 reads CASSRTGGPYNEQFF. In DNA form, the CDR3 reads TGTGCCAGCAGCCGCACAGGGGGCCCCTACAATGAGCAGTTCTTC. V is TRBV7-9 and J is TRBJ2-1; 9 positions match TRBD1. This CDR3 contains 15 residues. Per the germline V gene, CDR1 is SEHNR and CDR2 is FQNEAQ (reference sequence). The junction had 4 bases not matched to a gene; V was cut back by 5 bases and J by 2 bases. The full variable domain, completed using reference TRBV7-9 and TRBJ2-1, is DTGVSQNPRHKITKRGQNVTFRCDPISEHNRLYWYRQTLGQGPEFLTYFQNEAQLEKSRLLSDRFSAERPKGSFSTLEIQRTEQGDSAMYLCASSRTGGPYNEQFFGPGTRLTVL.

This chain links TRBV15 with TRBJ2-1; no reliable D call. The CDR3 consists of 16 residues. V was shortened by 1 base and J by 1 base, with 11 bases between the two germline ends. Per germline, CDR1 LNHNV and CDR2 YYDKDF (reference sequence). CDR3 protein: CATSRVRVRSYNEQFF. CDR3 in DNA: TGTGCCACCAGCAGAGTACGGGTAAGGTCCTACAATGAGCAGTTCTTC.

V and J are TRBV27 and TRBJ1-1, with D unclear. Germline loops: CDR1 MNHEY, CDR2 SMNVEV (reference sequence). The CDR3 runs 15 residues. Deletions cut 2 bases from V and 5 bases from J, with 15 bases between. CDR3 sequence: CASSLNNPGRTEAFF. Written as DNA, the CDR3 is TGTGCCAGCAGTTTAAATAATCCGGGAAGGACTGAAGCTTTCTTT.

This chain joins TRBV19 and TRBJ1-2, with 10 bases fitting TRBD1. This CDR3 comprises 16 residues. Per the germline V gene, CDR1 is LNHDA and CDR2 is SQIVND (reference sequence). The J segment lost 4 bases and the V segment lost 6 bases, leaving 11 bases of the junction unmatched. The DNA of the CDR3 is TGTGCCAGTAGCTTTCCGGGACAGGGGATCGTCTATGGCTACACCTTC. This translates into CASSFPGQGIVYGYTF.

A single count supports this clone. The genes are TRBV28 and TRBJ1-2; D is perhaps TRBD1 (6 bases). The V gene lost 6 bases and the J gene lost 6 bases, with 11 bases spanning the gap. The CDR3 is 12 residues long. The V gene's germline CDR1 is MDHEN and CDR2 SYDVKM. The CDR3 DNA reads TGTGCCAGCAGCCTCAGGGGACATGGCTACACCTTC. Its protein product is CASSLRGHGYTF.

The chain has TRBV2 and TRBJ1-2; TRBD1 matches at 7 bases. Germline CDR1 reads SNHLY; CDR2 reads FYNNEI. The trim removed 7 bases at V and 3 bases at J, leaving 8 bases unmatched. CDR3 length equals 14 residues. As DNA, the CDR3 is TGTGCCAGCAATGACAGGGCAGGGGACTATGGCTACACCTTC. This gives the protein CASNDRAGDYGYTF.

This chain links TRBV5-1 with TRBJ1-2, with D perhaps TRBD1 (6 bases). Germline V gene sequence: CDR1 SGHRS, CDR2 YFSETQ. The ends were cut back, 0 bases at V and 2 bases at J, with 11 bases in the middle. The CDR3 loop spans 15 amino acids. The CDR3 DNA reads TGCGCCAGCAGCTTGGTAGCTCAGGGGAACTATGGCTACACCTTC. Its translation: CASSLVAQGNYGYTF.

The rearrangement links TRBV27 to TRBJ1-5, with 7 bases fitting TRBD1. This CDR3 has 14 amino acids. V shed 3 bases and J 9 bases; nucleotides not matched to a gene: 8. Germline V gene lookup returns CDR1 MNHEY and CDR2 SMNVEV (reference sequence). The CDR3, as DNA: TGTGCCAGCAGTTTGACAGGGTTTATCGGGCCCCAGCATTTT. Its translation is CASSLTGFIGPQHF.

The rearrangement joins TRBV5-1 to TRBJ2-7, with TRBD1 matching 8 bases. Unmatched junction bases numbered 4, after V lost 0 bases and J lost 5 bases. The CDR3 consists of 14 residues. Germline values: CDR1 SGHRS, CDR2 YFSETQ. CDR3 in DNA: TGCGCCAGCAGCTTGGGGACAGGGAAGGACGAGCAGTACTTC. Translated, it gives CASSLGTGKDEQYF.

This rearrangement joins TRBV2 to TRBJ1-6; TRBD1 matches at 8 bases. The V and J ends lost 9 bases and 8 bases, in that order; junction bases with no gene match: 3. Germline V gives CDR1 SNHLY, CDR2 FYNNEI. CDR3 length: 12 residues. This CDR3 reads CARGTGDSPLHF. The CDR3 nucleotides are TGTGCCAGAGGGACAGGAGATTCACCCCTCCACTTT.

The chain couples TRBV5-5 to TRBJ2-3; D remains unclear. CDR1 and CDR2 from the germline V gene are SGHKS and YYEKEE (reference sequence). The CDR3 is 15 residues long. V was trimmed by 0 bases and J by 2 bases, leaving 10 bases between them. CDR3 coding DNA: TGTGCCAGCAGCTTGGCAGGCTCGTACACAGATACGCAGTATTTT. It specifies CASSLAGSYTDTQYF.

V is TRBV6-5 and J is TRBJ1-1, with D unresolved. The germline V and J ends were trimmed by 0 bases and 1 base, with 6 bases remaining between them. Looked up from germline, CDR1 is MNHEY and CDR2 is SVGAGI. The CDR3 runs to 14 residues. Here the CDR3 reads CASSYSRQNTEAFF. CDR3 DNA: TGTGCCAGCAGTTACTCGAGACAGAACACTGAAGCTTTCTTT.

The chain employs TRBV7-2 and TRBJ2-3; weak D call: TRBD2 (5 bases). The V gene lost 8 bases and the J gene lost 4 bases, with 13 bases spanning the gap. The CDR3 runs 13 residues. Germline assignment: CDR1 SGHTA and CDR2 FQGNSA. The chain's CDR3 is CASVAGNADTQYF. CDR3 in DNA: TGTGCCAGCGTCGCGGGTAACGCAGATACGCAGTATTTT.

The CDR3 region is CASSDGGESGGYTF. As DNA, the CDR3 is TGTGCCAGCAGTGACGGGGGAGAATCCGGTGGCTACACCTTC. The chain employs TRBV6-4 and TRBJ1-2, with a possible D match to TRBD1 (5 bases). There are 14 residues in the CDR3. The ends were cut back, 2 bases at V and 7 bases at J, with 14 bases in the middle. The germline V gene has CDR1 MRHNA and CDR2 SNTAGT.

The chain carries TRBV2 and TRBJ2-5; no definite D call. V dropped 6 bases and J dropped 2 bases, with 13 bases sitting between them. CDR3 length: 14 residues. The germline V gene has CDR1 SNHLY and CDR2 FYNNEI. The CDR3: CASSGEREQETQYF. The CDR3 DNA reads TGTGCCAGCAGCGGTGAGCGAGAGCAAGAGACCCAGTACTTC.

This sequence joins TRBV30 and TRBJ2-7; a possible D gene is TRBD2 (6 bases). The CDR3 contains 12 residues. Trimming shortened V by 7 bases and J by 3 bases, and 13 bases separated the two germline ends. Looked up from germline, CDR1 is GTSNPN and CDR2 is SVGIG (reference sequence). This CDR3 reads CALRGGFYEQYF. The CDR3 DNA follows: TGTGCCTTACGTGGGGGGTTCTACGAGCAGTACTTC.